A selection of T cell receptor beta chains follows, all from one sample in a study of blood T cells in healthy people across ages. MiXCR was run by TCRdb on the 5' RACE reads, yielding one entry per CDR3 protein. The sample consists of 350,000 to 450,000 distinct CDR3 sequences, over 45% of them appearing once. Material: blood. The receptors shown here come from a man aged 60 to 75 in good health. The CDR3 runs from the conserved cysteine through the conserved F or W. Each record gives: D gene, V gene, clone size, J gene, CDR3 DNA, CDR3 protein. A D gene is named only where the DNA matches it firmly. For some rows the clone size is stated as once, few or many, or as a class when expanded; others skip it.

d_call: TRBD1
v_call: TRBV20-1
clone_size: .
j_call: TRBJ2-7
cdr3_nt: TGCGCGACCAGGGACAGGTTCTACGAGCAGTACTTC
cdr3_aa: CATRDRFYEQYF

d_call: TRBD2
v_call: TRBV7-3
clone_size: .
j_call: TRBJ2-1
cdr3_nt: TGTGCCAGCAGCCCCCTTAGCGGGAGTAATGGGAATGAGCAGTTCTTC
cdr3_aa: CASSPLSGSNGNEQFF

d_call: .
v_call: TRBV29-1
clone_size: .
j_call: TRBJ2-3
cdr3_nt: TGCAGCGTTGAGAGGCCCCCGGCGCGGGGAGATACGCAGTATTTT
cdr3_aa: CSVERPPARGDTQYF

d_call: .
v_call: TRBV20-1
clone_size: .
j_call: TRBJ1-6
cdr3_nt: TGCAGTGCGAGAGGGGAGGGTTATTCACCCCTCCACTTT
cdr3_aa: CSARGEGYSPLHF

d_call: TRBD2
v_call: TRBV7-2
clone_size: few
j_call: TRBJ2-3
cdr3_nt: TGTGCCAGCAGCTTAGGTAGCGGGAGTGATACGCAGTATTTT
cdr3_aa: CASSLGSGSDTQYF

d_call: TRBD1
v_call: TRBV4-2
clone_size: .
j_call: TRBJ2-7
cdr3_nt: TGTGCCAGCAGCCAAGGGGACAGCCAGCAGTACTTC
cdr3_aa: CASSQGDSQQYF

d_call: .
v_call: TRBV3-1
clone_size: .
j_call: TRBJ2-5
cdr3_nt: TGTGCCAGCAGCCAAGGTGGGACTGGCGACCAAGAGACCCAGTACTTC
cdr3_aa: CASSQGGTGDQETQYF

d_call: TRBD2
v_call: TRBV20-1
clone_size: .
j_call: TRBJ2-3
cdr3_nt: TGCAGCCGACCCGGGGGGACCACAGATACGCAGTATTTT
cdr3_aa: CSRPGGTTDTQYF

d_call: .
v_call: TRBV6-2/TRBV6-3
clone_size: .
j_call: TRBJ1-5
cdr3_nt: TGTGCCAGCAGTTACTATAGGGATCAGCCCCAGCATTTT
cdr3_aa: CASSYYRDQPQHF

d_call: .
v_call: TRBV15
clone_size: .
j_call: TRBJ2-5
cdr3_nt: TGTGCCACCAGCGGGGGGAGGCGCGGCGATGAGCAGTACTTC
cdr3_aa: CATSGGRRGDEQYF

d_call: TRBD1
v_call: TRBV18
clone_size: few
j_call: TRBJ1-2
cdr3_nt: TGTGCCAGCTCACACAAGACAGGGACAGCTGGCTACACCTTC
cdr3_aa: CASSHKTGTAGYTF

d_call: .
v_call: TRBV18
clone_size: .
j_call: TRBJ2-5
cdr3_nt: TGTGCCAGCTCACCAGGGGCAGGGATCCGGGAGACCCAGTACTTC
cdr3_aa: CASSPGAGIRETQYF

d_call: TRBD2
v_call: TRBV6-2/TRBV6-3
clone_size: many
j_call: TRBJ2-3
cdr3_nt: TGTGCCAGCAGCCAGGGAGGAGCGGGAGTCGGAGATACGCAGTATTTT
cdr3_aa: CASSQGGAGVGDTQYF

d_call: .
v_call: TRBV10-3
clone_size: few
j_call: TRBJ1-2
cdr3_nt: TGTGCCATCAGTGGGGACTCCTATGGCTACACCTTC
cdr3_aa: CAISGDSYGYTF

d_call: .
v_call: TRBV20-1
clone_size: .
j_call: TRBJ2-1
cdr3_nt: TGCAGGCCCCCCTTTTCGGGAAGGCACAATGAGCAGTTCTTC
cdr3_aa: CRPPFSGRHNEQFF

d_call: .
v_call: TRBV29-1
clone_size: .
j_call: TRBJ2-5
cdr3_nt: TGCAGCGCCAACACAGGGGGGGGGACCCAGTACTTC
cdr3_aa: CSANTGGGTQYF

d_call: .
v_call: TRBV5-1
clone_size: .
j_call: TRBJ2-5
cdr3_nt: TGCGCCAGCAGCGTGGGCAGTTCGTGGGAGACCCAGTACTTC
cdr3_aa: CASSVGSSWETQYF

d_call: TRBD2
v_call: TRBV6-2/TRBV6-3
clone_size: few
j_call: TRBJ2-3
cdr3_nt: TGTGTCAGCAGCCAGGGAGGAGCGGGAGTCGGAGATACGCAGTATTTT
cdr3_aa: CVSSQGGAGVGDTQYF

d_call: .
v_call: TRBV28
clone_size: .
j_call: TRBJ2-3
cdr3_nt: TGTGCCGGCAGTCCTAGACAGCCCACAGATACGCAGTATTTT
cdr3_aa: CAGSPRQPTDTQYF

d_call: .
v_call: TRBV7-9
clone_size: few
j_call: TRBJ2-3
cdr3_nt: TGTGCCAGCAGCTTAGAGGGCGGAACAGATACGCAGTATTTT
cdr3_aa: CASSLEGGTDTQYF

d_call: TRBD2
v_call: TRBV10-2
clone_size: .
j_call: TRBJ2-3
cdr3_nt: TGCGCCAGCAGTCCGGCGGGGGGGCCGTCTACGCAGTATTTT
cdr3_aa: CASSPAGGPSTQYF

d_call: .
v_call: TRBV25-1
clone_size: many
j_call: TRBJ2-1
cdr3_nt: TGTGCCAGCAGTAGGGCCTTCAATGAGCAGTTCTTC
cdr3_aa: CASSRAFNEQFF

d_call: .
v_call: TRBV25-1
clone_size: .
j_call: TRBJ1-4
cdr3_nt: TGTGCCAGCAGTGACCCGGGATCGGGGGGCGAAAAACTGTTTTTT
cdr3_aa: CASSDPGSGGEKLFF

d_call: .
v_call: TRBV6-6
clone_size: .
j_call: TRBJ1-5
cdr3_nt: TGTGCCAGCAGTTACGAGCAGGGCTATAGCAATCAGCCCCAGCATTTT
cdr3_aa: CASSYEQGYSNQPQHF

d_call: TRBD1
v_call: TRBV7-9
clone_size: few
j_call: TRBJ2-7
cdr3_nt: TGTGCCAGCAGCACAGGGACAGGGGCCCTCTACGAGCAGTACTTC
cdr3_aa: CASSTGTGALYEQYF

d_call: .
v_call: TRBV4-2
clone_size: once
j_call: TRBJ2-1
cdr3_nt: TGTGCCAGCAGCCAAGCGGGACCCTACAATGAGCAGTTCTTC
cdr3_aa: CASSQAGPYNEQFF

d_call: TRBD1
v_call: TRBV7-8
clone_size: .
j_call: TRBJ2-5
cdr3_nt: TGTGCCAGCAGTTCACAAACGACAGGGCCTCAAGAGACCCAGTACTTC
cdr3_aa: CASSSQTTGPQETQYF

d_call: TRBD1
v_call: TRBV7-8
clone_size: .
j_call: TRBJ1-6
cdr3_nt: TGTGCCAGCAGCCAGGACAGGGGCGCTTCACCCCTCCACTTT
cdr3_aa: CASSQDRGASPLHF

d_call: .
v_call: TRBV28
clone_size: few
j_call: TRBJ2-3
cdr3_nt: TGTGCCAGCAGACCAAGGACTAGCACAGATACGCAGTATTTT
cdr3_aa: CASRPRTSTDTQYF

d_call: .
v_call: TRBV7-2
clone_size: .
j_call: TRBJ2-3
cdr3_nt: TGTGCCAGCGGGAACCGTTATACGCAGTATTTT
cdr3_aa: CASGNRYTQYF

d_call: .
v_call: TRBV2
clone_size: .
j_call: TRBJ2-7
cdr3_nt: TGTGCCACCGCCGCACAGAGCTCCTACAATGAGCAGTACTTC
cdr3_aa: CATAAQSSYNEQYF

d_call: .
v_call: TRBV20-1
clone_size: many
j_call: TRBJ2-3
cdr3_nt: TGCAGCTCTGGGGGGGCCTTCACAGATACGCAGTATTTT
cdr3_aa: CSSGGAFTDTQYF

d_call: .
v_call: TRBV5-1
clone_size: .
j_call: TRBJ2-5
cdr3_nt: TGCGCCAGCAGGGACGGGGCGGGAGAGACCCAGTACTTC
cdr3_aa: CASRDGAGETQYF

d_call: .
v_call: TRBV11-1
clone_size: many
j_call: TRBJ2-5
cdr3_nt: TGTGCCAGCAGCCGCATGGGGCTAGCCGAGGGGGAGACCCAGTACTTC
cdr3_aa: CASSRMGLAEGETQYF

d_call: .
v_call: TRBV6-5
clone_size: .
j_call: TRBJ1-2
cdr3_nt: TGTGCTAGCACCGAGGAAGTCGGGCACTATGGCTACACCTTC
cdr3_aa: CASTEEVGHYGYTF

d_call: TRBD1
v_call: TRBV5-4
clone_size: few
j_call: TRBJ1-6
cdr3_nt: TGTGCCAGCAAGACAGGGGCGACGGATAATTCACCCCTCCACTTT
cdr3_aa: CASKTGATDNSPLHF